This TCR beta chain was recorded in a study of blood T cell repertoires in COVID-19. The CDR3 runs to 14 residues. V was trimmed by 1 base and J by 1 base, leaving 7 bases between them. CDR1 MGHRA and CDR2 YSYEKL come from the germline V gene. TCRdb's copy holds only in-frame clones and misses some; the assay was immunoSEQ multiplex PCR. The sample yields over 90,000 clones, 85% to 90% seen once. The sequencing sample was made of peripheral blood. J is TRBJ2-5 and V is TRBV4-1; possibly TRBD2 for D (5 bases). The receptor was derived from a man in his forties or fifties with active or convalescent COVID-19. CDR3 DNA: TGCGCCAGCAGCCAAGCGGAGGTCCAAGAGACCCAGTACTTC. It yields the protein CASSQAEVQETQYF.